This T cell receptor beta chain was captured in a study of T cell repertoires in cytomegalovirus infection. For the study at large: CMV infection and matching HLA type were both indicated by public TCR beta signatures.

This clonotype was counted a few times. The target antigen is unknown. TCRdb redid the calling of the reads with MiXCR, one entry per CDR3 protein. The sample yields 500,000 or so distinct CDR3 sequences, 15% to 20% seen once. Study-level findings and limits: Carriers of CMV plus the relevant HLA were identified by cumulative public TCR beta family frequency. Clonotype analysis showed dominance of the ex vivo response by HLA-C-restricted CMV-specific TCR beta clonotypes.

This TCR was sampled from a human donor in good health (CMV status not recorded). Some clones in this sample may be carry-over from other donors' samples. The sequenced sample was CD8+ T cells from PBMCs.

The CDR3 sequence: CSARDRETYGYTF. The DNA for the CDR3 is TGCAGTGCTAGGGACAGGGAGACCTATGGCTACACCTTC. This chain joins TRBV20-1 and TRBJ1-2; 8 bases line up with TRBD1. The J segment lost 4 bases and the V segment lost 3 bases, leaving 4 bases of the junction unmatched. Germline V gives CDR1 DFQATT, CDR2 SNEGSKA (reference sequence). This CDR3 is 13 amino acids long.